This T cell receptor (beta chain) was identified during a study of cytomegalovirus exposure and HLA in healthy donors. On the study more broadly: Tens of millions of unique TCRs from HLA-typed donors made up an early data release.

This clone was seen once. The target antigen is unknown. The CDR3 runs 11 residues. Germline lookup yields CDR1 MGHDK and CDR2 SYGVNS. V dropped 3 bases and J dropped 8 bases, with 5 bases sitting between them. The PCR used 60 Vbeta and 13 Jbeta primers. Generated by immunoSEQ multiplex PCR, the TCRdb table keeps only in-frame clones and is missing some. The sample comprises roughly 92,000 clones, 80% of which are singletons, and around 25% rests with the top ten. Whole-study results and caveats: Reportedly, a later analysis found an Asian-associated ancestry cluster had fewer N-insertions than the approximately 700-donor mean. From TCR beta sequences, most subjects' HLA-A and HLA-B alleles were reportedly predicted accurately. Some TCR beta chains (roughly 160 of them) were listed as cytomegalovirus-associated.

The origin of this receptor is a woman between 50 and 59 years old in good health and CMV-seropositive. This chain links TRBV25-1 with TRBJ2-1; no definite D call. The sample taken for sequencing was PBMCs. The CDR3 here is CASSDDYEQFF. CDR3 nucleotide sequence: TGTGCCAGCAGTGACGACTATGAGCAGTTCTTC.